A selection of T cell receptor beta chains follows, all from one sample in a study of cytomegalovirus exposure and HLA in healthy donors. The data were produced by immunoSEQ multiplex PCR, yet TCRdb's version contains in-frame clones alone and is incomplete. Of under 150,000 clones listed, 82% were seen once; the top ten hold 2% to 3%. The source material was PBMCs. The source of these receptors is a male donor in good health and CMV-seronegative. CDR3s include the opening cysteine and the closing phenylalanine or tryptophan. The order of the fields is CDR3 protein, CDR3 DNA, D gene, V gene, clone size, J gene, CDR3 length. The D gene is left open where the match is weak. Size is omitted from some rows. Given values are once, few, many or a class for expanded clones.

CDR3: CASSLSGSGYGYTF
DNA: TGTGCCAGCAGTTTATCAGGTTCAGGCTATGGCTACACCTTC
D: .
V: TRBV27
size: .
J: TRBJ1-2
length: 14

CDR3: CAWSNRGGTGELFF
DNA: TGTGCCTGGAGTAACAGGGGTGGCACCGGGGAGCTGTTTTTT
D: TRBD1
V: TRBV30
size: few
J: TRBJ2-2
length: 14

CDR3: CASSTGTSGSYNEQFF
DNA: TGTGCCAGCTCAACCGGGACTAGCGGGTCCTACAATGAGCAGTTCTTC
D: TRBD2
V: TRBV18
size: .
J: TRBJ2-1
length: 16

CDR3: CASSQEPGGELFF
DNA: TGCGCCAGCAGCCAAGAACCGGGCGGGGAGCTGTTTTTT
D: .
V: TRBV4-1
size: once
J: TRBJ2-2
length: 13

CDR3: CSVAGTSSLYEQYF
DNA: TGCAGCGTTGCCGGCACTAGCTCCCTCTACGAGCAGTACTTC
D: .
V: TRBV29-1
size: once
J: TRBJ2-7
length: 14

CDR3: CASSENTGLSQFF
DNA: TGCGCCAGCAGTGAGAACACAGGGTTGTCGCAGTTCTTC
D: .
V: TRBV10-1
size: .
J: TRBJ2-1
length: 13

CDR3: CASKATGPAYEQYF
DNA: TGTGCCAGCAAAGCCACAGGGCCTGCCTACGAGCAGTACTTC
D: .
V: TRBV2
size: .
J: TRBJ2-7
length: 14

CDR3: CASSTGYNEKLFF
DNA: TGTGCCAGCAGTACAGGGTACAATGAAAAACTGTTTTTT
D: .
V: TRBV6-5
size: once
J: TRBJ1-4
length: 13

CDR3: CASSSYKPGLQGYTF
DNA: TGTGCCAGCAGCTCTTACAAACCGGGACTTCAGGGCTACACCTTC
D: .
V: TRBV7-9
size: few
J: TRBJ1-2
length: 15

CDR3: CASSPRLAGAEQYF
DNA: TGTGCCAGCAGCCCCAGACTAGCGGGAGCCGAGCAGTACTTC
D: TRBD2
V: TRBV7-2
size: few
J: TRBJ2-7
length: 14

CDR3: CASSLAGRSHEQYF
DNA: TGTGCCAGCAGCTTGGCCGGTCGTAGCCACGAGCAGTACTTC
D: .
V: TRBV5-4
size: once
J: TRBJ2-7
length: 14

CDR3: CASSSGLAGDYEQYF
DNA: TGTGCCAGCAGCTCGGGACTAGCGGGAGACTACGAGCAGTACTTC
D: .
V: TRBV21-1
size: few
J: TRBJ2-7
length: 15

CDR3: CASSQGTGKNIQYF
DNA: TGTGCCAGCAGCCAGGGGACAGGGAAAAACATTCAGTACTTC
D: TRBD1
V: TRBV14
size: once
J: TRBJ2-4
length: 14

CDR3: CASSPPATETQYF
DNA: TGTGCCAGCTCACCACCGGCAACCGAGACCCAGTACTTC
D: .
V: TRBV18
size: .
J: TRBJ2-5
length: 13

CDR3: CASSYTGTNSPLHF
DNA: TGTGCCAGCAGCTACACAGGAACCAATTCACCCCTCCACTTT
D: .
V: TRBV11-2
size: few
J: TRBJ1-6
length: 14

CDR3: CASSLTRKGQVATNEKLFF
DNA: TGTGCCAGCAGCTTGACAAGGAAGGGACAGGTCGCAACTAATGAAAAACTGTTTTTT
D: TRBD1
V: TRBV5-6
size: .
J: TRBJ1-4
length: 19

CDR3: CASSPLGAGLAAYEQYF
DNA: TGTGCCAGCAGCCCCCTAGGGGCGGGACTAGCGGCCTACGAGCAGTACTTC
D: TRBD2
V: TRBV7-9
size: once
J: TRBJ2-7
length: 17

CDR3: CAWSVRTGGVNTEAFF
DNA: TGTGCCTGGAGTGTTAGGACAGGGGGCGTGAACACTGAAGCTTTCTTT
D: TRBD1
V: TRBV30
size: .
J: TRBJ1-1
length: 16

CDR3: CASSQDRLVFYEQYF
DNA: TGTGCCAGCAGCCAAGATAGGCTAGTATTCTACGAGCAGTACTTC
D: .
V: TRBV4-2
size: .
J: TRBJ2-7
length: 15

CDR3: CASSSLSANYGYTF
DNA: TGTGCCAGCAGCTCGCTGTCAGCTAACTATGGCTACACCTTC
D: .
V: TRBV5-6
size: once
J: TRBJ1-2
length: 14

CDR3: CASRSGGMSYEQYF
DNA: TGTGCCAGCAGGTCAGGGGGAATGTCCTACGAGCAGTACTTC
D: TRBD1
V: TRBV7-9
size: few
J: TRBJ2-7
length: 14

CDR3: CASSRTGLGQPQHF
DNA: TGTGCCAGTAGTCGGACAGGGTTAGGTCAGCCCCAGCATTTT
D: TRBD1
V: TRBV6-5
size: once
J: TRBJ1-5
length: 14

CDR3: CASSYSGASLTEAFF
DNA: TGTGCCAGCAGTTACTCGGGGGCAAGCCTCACTGAAGCTTTCTTT
D: .
V: TRBV6-5
size: once
J: TRBJ1-1
length: 15

CDR3: CASSLLAGGTEAFF
DNA: TGTGCCAGCAGTTTATTGGCGGGAGGCACTGAAGCTTTCTTT
D: .
V: TRBV27
size: .
J: TRBJ1-1
length: 14

CDR3: CASSQTGSYNEQFF
DNA: TGTGCCAGCAGCCAGACTGGATCCTACAATGAGCAGTTCTTC
D: .
V: TRBV5-6
size: .
J: TRBJ2-1
length: 14

CDR3: CASSLTDSYNEQFF
DNA: TGTGCCAGCTCACTAACCGACAGCTACAATGAGCAGTTCTTC
D: .
V: TRBV18
size: once
J: TRBJ2-1
length: 14

CDR3: CASANRVATDTQYF
DNA: TGTGCCAGCGCGAACAGGGTGGCCACAGATACGCAGTATTTT
D: .
V: TRBV27
size: .
J: TRBJ2-3
length: 14

CDR3: CATSRGRGDNFEKLFF
DNA: TGTGCCACCAGCAGAGGAAGGGGCGATAACTTTGAAAAACTGTTTTTT
D: .
V: TRBV15
size: .
J: TRBJ1-4
length: 16

CDR3: CASSQAAPRGETQYF
DNA: TGCGCCAGCAGCCAAGCCGCCCCGCGGGGAGAGACCCAGTACTTC
D: .
V: TRBV4-1
size: once
J: TRBJ2-5
length: 15

CDR3: CASRPTSSGELFF
DNA: TGTGCCAGCAGACCCACTAGTTCCGGGGAGCTGTTTTTT
D: .
V: TRBV4-2
size: .
J: TRBJ2-2
length: 13

CDR3: CASSRTSAYEQFF
DNA: TGTGCCAGTAGTAGAACTAGTGCCTATGAGCAGTTCTTC
D: .
V: TRBV19
size: few
J: TRBJ2-1
length: 13

CDR3: CASSSRLAGETQYF
DNA: TGTGCCAGCAGCTCCAGACTAGCGGGGGAGACCCAGTACTTC
D: TRBD2
V: TRBV9
size: .
J: TRBJ2-5
length: 14

CDR3: CASSGRRTSEETQYF
DNA: TGTGCCAGCAGTGGCAGGCGGACTAGTGAAGAGACCCAGTACTTC
D: TRBD2
V: TRBV2
size: .
J: TRBJ2-5
length: 15

CDR3: CASSPLVTAGNEQFF
DNA: TGCGCCAGCAGCCCCTTGGTGACAGCGGGGAATGAGCAGTTCTTC
D: TRBD2
V: TRBV4-1
size: once
J: TRBJ2-1
length: 15

CDR3: CASSMMTVPSYEQYF
DNA: TGTGCCAGTAGTATGATGACAGTCCCCTCCTACGAGCAGTACTTC
D: .
V: TRBV19
size: .
J: TRBJ2-7
length: 15

CDR3: CASSLWGREQYF
DNA: TGTGCCAGCAGCTTATGGGGGCGCGAGCAGTACTTC
D: .
V: TRBV7-8
size: .
J: TRBJ2-7
length: 12

CDR3: CASSIDYGGYEQYF
DNA: TGTGCCAGTAGTATAGATTACGGGGGGTACGAGCAGTACTTC
D: TRBD2
V: TRBV19
size: .
J: TRBJ2-7
length: 14